Presented here are 20 T cell receptor beta chains from one specimen sequenced in a study of OX40 agonist ivuxolimab in advanced cancers. Sequencing used immunoSEQ multiplex PCR; TCRdb keeps in-frame clones, though not all of them. The repertoire includes approximately 91,000 clones, 80% to 90% of them detected once, and approximately 4.8% sits in the top ten. The material was CD4+ or CD8+ T cells sorted from blood, obtained in a trial of the OX40 agonist ivuxolimab. These receptors all come from an adult with an advanced solid tumor such as melanoma, head and neck, liver or kidney cancer.

This clone was detected only once. This rearrangement joins TRBV5-1 to TRBJ2-3; TRBD2 aligns across 13 bases. The CDR3 loop spans 16 amino acids. CDR1 is SGHRS, CDR2 YFSETQ, per germline. V trimming: 4 bases; J trimming: 2 bases; junction bases outside the gene matches: 4. This chain's CDR3 is CASSPGTSGTTDTQYF. In nucleotides, the CDR3 is TGCGCCAGCAGCCCGGGGACTAGCGGGACCACAGATACGCAGTATTTT.

The chain joins TRBV13 to TRBJ2-1; 11 bases fit TRBD2. Germline V gives CDR1 PRHDT, CDR2 FYEKMQ (reference sequence). With V trimmed by 5 bases and J by 8 bases, 14 bases remained unmatched. This CDR3 region has 17 residues. This CDR3 reads CASSPTRTSGSNDEQFF. The CDR3 nucleotides read TGTGCCAGCAGCCCCACGCGCACTAGCGGGAGTAACGATGAGCAGTTCTTC.

This clone has only one observation. This chain connects TRBV9 to TRBJ2-5, with TRBD1 as a possible D gene (5 bases). The CDR3 contains 17 residues. Germline assignment: CDR1 SGDLS and CDR2 YYNGEE. V was pared by 0 bases and J by 2 bases, with 17 bases between. The CDR3 coding sequence is TGTGCCAGCAGCGTAGCGGAGCAGGGTGGTCATCAAGAGACCCAGTACTTC. Encoded protein: CASSVAEQGGHQETQYF.

The chain has TRBV15 and TRBJ1-1, with D hard to call. CDR1 is LNHNV and CDR2 is YYDKDF in the germline V gene (reference sequence). The CDR3 covers 14 residues. Trimming cost V 2 bases and J 3 bases, with 10 bases left between them. Here the CDR3 DNA reads TGTGCCACCAGCAGAAGGGAAGGATACACTGAAGCTTTCTTT. Translated: CATSRREGYTEAFF.

V is TRBV19 and J is TRBJ2-2; D gene unclear. The CDR3 has 14 residues. The germline V and J ends were trimmed by 0 bases and 4 bases, with 6 bases remaining between them. Germline V lookup: CDR1 LNHDA, CDR2 SQIVND (reference sequence). DNA of the CDR3: TGTGCCAGTAGTATAGATTCTATCACCGGGGAGCTGTTTTTT. The encoded protein is CASSIDSITGELFF.

This clone was detected a few times. CDR3 loop: CASSVNGGTEAFF. The CDR3 DNA follows: TGTGCCAGCAGCGTAAATGGCGGCACTGAAGCTTTCTTT. The gene calls are TRBV7-2 and TRBJ1-1, with D hard to call. Germline CDR1 SGHTA, CDR2 FQGNSA. The length of the CDR3 is 13 residues. The V gene lost 5 bases and the J gene lost 4 bases, with 11 bases spanning the gap.

This clone was recorded only once. The chain employs TRBV6-6 and TRBJ1-1; D is ambiguous. Trimming pared 1 base from V and 7 bases from J, leaving 10 bases between. Per the germline V gene, CDR1 is MNHNY and CDR2 is SVGAGI (reference sequence). This CDR3 is built from 13 residues. For the CDR3, the DNA is TGTGCCAGCAGTTACTTTGGCGGTAATGAAGCTTTCTTT. This sequence encodes CASSYFGGNEAFF.

The chain combines TRBV28 with TRBJ2-5; perhaps D is TRBD1 or TRBD2 (5 bases each). Germline V gene lookup returns CDR1 MDHEN and CDR2 SYDVKM. The CDR3 totals 16 residues. The ends were cut back, 6 bases at V and 4 bases at J, with 21 bases in the middle. CDR3 sequence: CASSTPARGGGETQYF. Here the CDR3 DNA reads TGTGCCAGCAGCACACCTGCGAGGGGCGGTGGAGAGACCCAGTACTTC.

This chain uses TRBV9 with TRBJ1-2; TRBD1 is a possible D gene (5 bases). The germline gives CDR1 SGDLS, CDR2 YYNGEE. The CDR3 totals 13 residues. Trimming took off 0 bases at V and 7 bases at J, with 10 bases between the two ends. CDR3 sequence reads: CASSVVRESGYTF. The CDR3 DNA is TGTGCCAGCAGCGTAGTCAGGGAGTCTGGCTACACCTTC. The full variable domain, in which reference TRBV9 and TRBJ1-2 provide the parts outside the CDR3, is DSGVTQTPKHLITATGQRVTLRCSPRSGDLSVYWYQQSLDQGLQFLIQYYNGEERAKGNILERFSAQQFPDLHSELNLSSLELGDSALYFCASSVVRESGYTFGSGTRLTVV.

This chain joins TRBV30 and TRBJ1-2; D is possibly TRBD1 (6 bases). CDR3 length: 13 amino acids. The germline V and J ends were trimmed by 0 bases and 7 bases, with 12 bases remaining between them. CDR1 is GTSNPN and CDR2 is SVGIG in the germline V gene (reference sequence). The CDR3 DNA reads as TGTGCCTGGAGTGTGGCCAGGGGCAGTGGCTACACCTTC. It codes for CAWSVARGSGYTF.

This sequence joins TRBV15 and TRBJ2-1; 8 bases are a match to TRBD2. The CDR3 has 18 amino acids. In germline, CDR1 is LNHNV, CDR2 YYDKDF (reference sequence). Losses at the gene ends were 0 bases for V and 2 bases for J; bases not matched to a gene: 9. CDR3 protein: CATSRDQAAGATYNEQFF. The CDR3 coding sequence is TGTGCCACCAGCAGAGATCAGGCAGCGGGAGCGACCTACAATGAGCAGTTCTTC. The variable domain in full, completed from reference TRBV15 and TRBJ2-1, reads DAMVIQNPRYQVTQFGKPVTLSCSQTLNHNVMYWYQQKSSQAPKLLFHYYDKDFNNEADTPDNFQSRRPNTSFCFLDIRSPGLGDTAMYLCATSRDQAAGATYNEQFFGPGTRLTVL.

This chain uses TRBV6-6 with TRBJ2-2; either TRBD1 or TRBD2 may supply D (5 bases each). Germline CDR1 is MNHNY and CDR2 is SVGAGI (reference sequence). V lost 3 bases and J lost 7, with 15 bases in between. This CDR3 has 15 residues. CDR3 DNA: TGTGCCAGCAGTTATAGCCGGGGAAGGGGCGGGGAGCTGTTTTTT. Residues: CASSYSRGRGGELFF.

V gene TRBV29-1 combines with J gene TRBJ2-4; the D call may be TRBD1 or TRBD2 (6 bases each). CDR3 length equals 13 residues. Trimming pared 4 bases from V and 7 bases from J, leaving 14 bases between. The germline gives CDR1 SQVTM, CDR2 ANQGSEA. In DNA form, the CDR3 reads TGCAGCGTTGGGGGGGCACGAGAGAACATTCAGTACTTC. Amino acid sequence: CSVGGARENIQYF.

The J gene is TRBJ2-1, the V gene TRBV29-1; no clear D. Germline V CDR1 and CDR2: SQVTM, ANQGSEA. V shed 4 bases and J shed 0 bases, with 7 bases lying between them. The CDR3 runs 13 residues. The CDR3, as DNA: TGCAGCGTTGCACGGAGCTCCTACAATGAGCAGTTCTTC. Its protein is CSVARSSYNEQFF.

The genes are TRBV13 and TRBJ2-4; perhaps D is TRBD1 or TRBD2 (5 bases each). Trimming removed 0 bases from V and 0 bases from J, with 12 bases in between. Per the germline V gene, CDR1 is PRHDT and CDR2 is FYEKMQ (reference sequence). The CDR3 is 17 residues long. As DNA, the CDR3 is TGTGCCAGCAGCTTAGGCGGGACGTTGGGAGCCAAAAACATTCAGTACTTC. This translates into CASSLGGTLGAKNIQYF.

The J gene is TRBJ2-7, the V gene TRBV9, with 10 bases matching TRBD1. V trimming: 3 bases; J trimming: 0 bases; junction bases outside the gene matches: 3. This CDR3 is 15 amino acids long. Germline loops: CDR1 SGDLS, CDR2 YYNGEE. CDR3 region: CASSGRTGGSYEQYF. In DNA, the CDR3 is TGTGCCAGCAGCGGAAGGACAGGGGGCTCCTACGAGCAGTACTTC.

This sequence joins TRBV19 and TRBJ2-5; TRBD1 aligns across 9 bases. V gave up 7 bases and J gave up 5 bases; unmatched junction bases: 8. Germline lookup yields CDR1 LNHDA and CDR2 SQIVND (reference sequence). There are 14 residues in the CDR3. CDR3 DNA: TGTGCCAGTACCCAACAGGGGGCCGTTGAGACCCAGTACTTC. Translating it yields CASTQQGAVETQYF.

This clone occurred once. The V gene is TRBV19, the J gene TRBJ1-4; 9 bases agree with TRBD1. Germline V CDR1 and CDR2: LNHDA, SQIVND (reference sequence). After removal of 5 bases from V and 10 bases from J, the junction contained 11 bases not matched to a gene. The CDR3 runs 15 residues. CDR3 amino acids: CASSAPGTGYGKLFF. For the CDR3, the DNA is TGTGCCAGTAGTGCCCCCGGGACAGGGTATGGAAAACTGTTTTTT.

V and J are TRBV5-1 and TRBJ1-1, with D unclear. Looked up from germline, CDR1 is SGHRS and CDR2 is YFSETQ. V was pared by 0 bases and J by 2 bases, with 8 bases between. The CDR3 extends over 14 amino acids. The CDR3 loop reads CASSLARTNTEAFF. As DNA, the CDR3 is TGCGCCAGCAGCTTGGCACGGACTAACACTGAAGCTTTCTTT.

V gene TRBV19 combines with J gene TRBJ1-5; D not resolved. This CDR3 contains 12 residues. Germline V lookup: CDR1 LNHDA, CDR2 SQIVND (reference sequence). Trimming removed 3 bases from V and 4 bases from J, with 4 bases in between. The DNA of the CDR3 is TGTGCCAGTAGTATTCCGAATCAGCCCCAGCATTTT. Amino acid sequence: CASSIPNQPQHF.